This entry features one T cell receptor (beta chain) sequence. Its antigen is not known. The data originate from a study of shared clonotypes between healthy human individuals. Study-wide results and limits: It was the non-shared clonotypes that had lower generation probabilities than clonotypes shared by all four donors. The represented genetic and exposure-history diversity was limited by the small number of donors.

The CDR3 totals 14 residues. Trimming at V came to 9 bases and at J to 0 bases, leaving 5 bases not matched to a gene. Germline-derived CDR1 and CDR2 are MNHNS and SASEGT. Here immunoSEQ multiplex PCR was the method, and the copy in TCRdb shows in-frame clones only, minus some. The sample shows under 2,500,000 clones, 90% to 97% of them seen only once. Donors comprised only Caucasian adults living in Nashville, Tennessee. This clonotype originated in a man younger than 35 in good health. V gene TRBV6-1 combines with J gene TRBJ2-1; 7 bases align to TRBD2. The sequencing input was naive CD4+ T cells sorted from blood. The subset: CD45RA+ positively selected. The CDR3: CASGEGNSYNEQFF. In DNA, the CDR3 is TGTGCCAGTGGGGAGGGAAACTCCTACAATGAGCAGTTCTTC.